Included here is one T cell receptor beta chain sequence, with context. This record belongs to a study of blood T cell repertoires in COVID-19. As for the study in general: COVID-19 samples, acute and convalescent, were from the United States, Italy and Spain. Sample material is recorded as cDNA or gDNA derived from T cells, B-cell-depleted T cells, or PBMCs.

Under the authors' procedure: Counts of nucleated cells, estimated from reference gene primer amplification, were obtained. Sequencing was performed with immunoSEQ multiplex PCR; in TCRdb, only in-frame clones are kept and a portion is missing. That table is the source of V, J and clone size, and D and trimming were worked out from the DNA. The repertoire holds approximately 65,000 clones, with approximately 80% as singletons. This CDR3 contains 13 residues. V lost 6 bases, J lost 14 bases, and 17 bases lay in between. CDR1 is MNHEY and CDR2 is SVGAGI in the germline V gene. This sequence joins TRBV6-5 and TRBJ1-6; possible D gene TRBD1, 6 bases. The sequence derives from a woman of 80 years or more with active or convalescent COVID-19. Sequenced material: peripheral blood. CDR3 residues: CASSPGQTATLHF. The CDR3 DNA follows: TGTGCCAGCAGCCCAGGACAGACAGCCACCCTCCACTTT.